Shown below are 28 T cell receptor beta chains from a single sample sequenced in a study of T cells in localized non-small cell lung cancer (dated by TCRdb to between 2020 and 2021). Library method: the immunoSEQ multiplex PCR assay. TCRdb took this table from immuneACCESS and kept in-frame rearrangements with V and J called. Such tables lack part of the clones; where checked against another copy, unresolved V genes explain under half of the gap, and the rest is unexplained. The sample has fewer than 35,000 clones on record, roughly nine tenths of them singletons. Of the sample, around 2.9% falls within the top ten clones. The sequences come from peripheral blood, collected before any cancer treatment. These receptor sequences come from a female donor older than 55 with stage I lung adenocarcinoma.

The gene calls are TRBV4-2 and TRBJ2-1, with a possible D match to TRBD1 (5 bases). The germline V gene encodes CDR1 LGHNA and CDR2 YNFKEQ. V was cut by 1 base and J by 0 bases, with 10 bases left in between. CDR3 length: 16 residues. The CDR3 DNA reads as TGTGCCAGCAGCCAAGGCGGACAAAGCTCCTACAATGAGCAGTTCTTC. Amino acid sequence: CASSQGGQSSYNEQFF.

The chain employs TRBV4-3 and TRBJ2-7; TRBD1 agrees at 9 bases. This CDR3 is 15 amino acids long. V lost 2 bases and J lost 4; bases outside the gene matches: 6. Germline V CDR1 and CDR2: LGHNA, YSLEER. This chain's CDR3 is CASSQSPGQGYEQYF. In nucleotides, the CDR3 is TGCGCCAGCAGCCAATCTCCGGGACAGGGATACGAGCAGTACTTC.

The chain couples TRBV7-9 to TRBJ1-4; D may be TRBD1 (6 bases). The CDR3 is 14 amino acids. The V end was cut by 1 base, the J end by 3 bases, with 6 bases between. CDR1 SEHNR and CDR2 FQNEAQ come from the germline V gene (reference sequence). CDR3 residues: CASSLGTANEKLFF. CDR3 in DNA: TGTGCCAGCAGCTTAGGGACAGCTAATGAAAAACTGTTTTTT.

In its sample, this clone was seen a few times. This chain uses TRBV19 with TRBJ2-2; D gene uncertain. The length of the CDR3 is 15 residues. Trimming left V 3 bases short and J 4 bases short, with 12 bases between. Germline V lookup: CDR1 LNHDA, CDR2 SQIVND (reference sequence). Written as DNA, the CDR3 is TGTGCCAGTAGTATCGGCTCGGGCGCCACCGGGGAGCTGTTTTTT. It yields the protein CASSIGSGATGELFF.

V usage is TRBV6-1 and J usage is TRBJ1-5; no definite D call. The CDR3 loop spans 14 amino acids. Per germline, CDR1 MNHNS and CDR2 SASEGT. V was clipped by 8 bases and J by 2 bases, with 13 bases between them. The CDR3 here is CASDRLLGNQPQHF. In nucleotides, the CDR3 is TGTGCCAGCGATCGGCTCCTAGGCAATCAGCCCCAGCATTTT.

V usage is TRBV29-1 and J usage is TRBJ1-5; D remains ambiguous. The germline gives CDR1 SQVTM, CDR2 ANQGSEA. This CDR3 region has 15 residues. Deletions cut 0 bases from V and 0 bases from J, with 9 bases between. CDR3 residues: CSVEETLYSNQPQHF. The DNA for the CDR3 is TGCAGCGTTGAAGAAACCCTTTATAGCAATCAGCCCCAGCATTTT.

The rearrangement joins TRBV10-3 to TRBJ2-3, with no clear D. In germline, CDR1 is ENHRY, CDR2 SYGVKD. Trimming pared 2 bases from V and 6 bases from J, leaving 18 bases between. This CDR3 region has 16 residues. CDR3 protein: CAISEEPHRRTDTQYF. Here the CDR3 DNA reads TGTGCCATCAGTGAGGAACCCCATCGGCGGACGGATACGCAGTATTTT.

This clone was observed a single time. V and J are TRBV10-3 and TRBJ1-5; TRBD1 might be the D (5 bases). This CDR3 is built from 15 residues. V was pared by 10 bases and J by 3 bases, with 19 bases between. Per the germline V gene, CDR1 is ENHRY and CDR2 is SYGVKD. The CDR3 loop reads CATQGQLGDNQPQHF. CDR3 bases: TGTGCCACGCAGGGCCAACTCGGGGACAATCAGCCCCAGCATTTT.

This chain joins TRBV6-5 and TRBJ1-2; 7 nucleotides line up with TRBD1. Germline V gene data show CDR1 as MNHEY and CDR2 as SVGAGI. CDR3 length: 14 residues. V lost 8 bases and J lost 7; bases outside the gene matches: 13. The CDR3, as DNA: TGTGCCAGCGGGGACAGCAGGGGTTTAGGTGGCTACACCTTC. Protein sequence: CASGDSRGLGGYTF.

J is TRBJ2-3 and V is TRBV7-2; 8 bases align to TRBD1. CDR1 is SGHTA and CDR2 is FQGNSA in the germline V gene. The ends lost 5 bases at V and 5 bases at J; junction bases unmatched: 9. This CDR3 is built from 15 residues. CDR3 in DNA: TGTGCCAGCAGCATCAGGGGGCAGGGAGGAGATACGCAGTATTTT. Translating gives CASSIRGQGGDTQYF.

This chain joins TRBV7-8 and TRBJ2-5; 14 positions agree with TRBD2. Germline values: CDR1 SGHVS, CDR2 FQNEAQ. Trimming cost V 0 bases and J 2 bases; bases outside gene matches: 2. The CDR3 contains 17 residues. CDR3 DNA: TGTGCCAGCAGCTTAGCCCGACTAGCGGGAGGGCAAGAGACCCAGTACTTC. It encodes CASSLARLAGGQETQYF. Drawing the rest from reference TRBV7-8 and TRBJ2-5, the complete variable domain is GAGVSQSPRYKVAKRGQDVALRCDPISGHVSLFWYQQALGQGPEFLTYFQNEAQLDKSGLPSDRFFAERPEGSVSTLKIQRTQQEDSAVYLCASSLARLAGGQETQYFGPGTRLLVL.

The chain has TRBV6-9 and TRBJ1-1; D not certain. The V gene lost 5 bases and the J gene lost 8 bases, with 21 bases spanning the gap. In germline, CDR1 is MNHGY, CDR2 SVAAGI. The CDR3 contains 15 residues. CDR3 sequence: CASSRVGNVQREAFF. The CDR3 bases are TGTGCCAGCAGTAGGGTGGGAAACGTCCAGCGGGAAGCTTTCTTT.

The V and J genes are TRBV27 and TRBJ2-6; possibly TRBD2 for D (5 bases). Germline loops: CDR1 MNHEY, CDR2 SMNVEV (reference sequence). This CDR3 is 16 amino acids long. V lost 5 bases, J lost 2 bases, and 13 bases lay in between. This CDR3 is CASSALAGAGANVLTF. CDR3 nucleotide sequence: TGTGCCAGCAGTGCCCTCGCGGGTGCTGGGGCCAACGTCCTGACTTTC.

This chain joins TRBV12-5 and TRBJ2-7; D may be TRBD1 (6 bases). Trimming removed 3 bases from V and 1 base from J, with 7 bases in between. From germline, CDR1 is LGHNT and CDR2 FRNRAP. This CDR3 has 13 amino acids. The CDR3 nucleotides read TGTGCTAGTGGTTTTACAGGGTCCTACGAGCAGTACTTC. It encodes CASGFTGSYEQYF.

V gene TRBV19 combines with J gene TRBJ1-5, with a weak D call TRBD1 (6 bases). The CDR3 has 14 residues. The V end was cut by 7 bases, the J end by 5 bases, with 15 bases between. Germline assignment: CDR1 LNHDA and CDR2 SQIVND (reference sequence). This chain's CDR3 is CASNTDSLYQPQHF. CDR3 DNA sequence: TGTGCCAGTAATACGGACAGCCTCTATCAGCCCCAGCATTTT.

The chain links TRBV9 to TRBJ2-2; D is uncertain. CDR1 SGDLS and CDR2 YYNGEE come from the germline V gene. There are 15 residues in the CDR3. V was clipped by 4 bases and J by 0 bases, with 10 bases between them. The CDR3 loop is CASSRRISNTGELFF. The CDR3 coding sequence is TGTGCCAGCAGCCGTCGGATATCGAACACCGGGGAGCTGTTTTTT.

The J gene is TRBJ2-2, the V gene TRBV9; D is perhaps TRBD1 or TRBD2 (5 bases each). V was clipped by 4 bases and J by 0 bases, with 10 bases between them. The germline V gene has CDR1 SGDLS and CDR2 YYNGEE. CDR3 length equals 15 residues. CDR3 in DNA: TGTGCCAGCAGCTCAGGGAGTGCGAACACCGGGGAGCTGTTTTTT. Translating gives CASSSGSANTGELFF.

V and J are TRBV11-2 and TRBJ2-7; perhaps TRBD1 as D (7 bases). The V and J ends lost 5 bases and 1 base respectively, with 12 bases between them. Germline lookup yields CDR1 SGHAT and CDR2 FQNNGV. The length of the CDR3 is 14 residues. CDR3 protein: CASSPGGQSYEQYF. The CDR3 bases are TGTGCCAGCAGCCCCGGGGGACAGTCCTACGAGCAGTACTTC.

This chain uses TRBV18 with TRBJ1-2, with a tentative D call TRBD1 (6 bases). Per the germline V gene, CDR1 is KGHSH and CDR2 is LQKENI. The CDR3 length is 15 residues. The V gene lost 2 bases and the J gene lost 2 bases, with 12 bases spanning the gap. The CDR3 region is CASSPSSGVNYGYTF. CDR3 coding DNA: TGTGCCAGCTCACCAAGCTCAGGGGTGAACTATGGCTACACCTTC.

This clone has just one count. V and J are TRBV30 and TRBJ2-1, with D perhaps TRBD1 (5 bases). CDR1 and CDR2 (germline): GTSNPN, SVGIG (reference sequence). With 4 bases removed from V and 7 bases from J, the gap between germline ends came to 8 bases. The CDR3 has 11 amino acids. The CDR3 DNA is TGTGCCTGGAAACAGGTTAATGAGCAGTTCTTC. Its protein is CAWKQVNEQFF.

V is TRBV7-8 and J is TRBJ1-1; 7 bases map to TRBD1. The CDR3 runs 14 residues. V lost 3 bases, J lost 3 bases, and 4 bases stayed unmatched. Per germline, CDR1 SGHVS and CDR2 FQNEAQ. The CDR3: CASSFDRADTEAFF. The CDR3 DNA reads TGTGCCAGCAGCTTCGACAGGGCCGACACTGAAGCTTTCTTT.

The chain couples TRBV28 to TRBJ1-3; D call uncertain. With 5 bases removed from V and 0 bases from J, the gap between germline ends came to 14 bases. CDR3 size: 16 residues. CDR1 and CDR2 (germline): MDHEN, SYDVKM. CDR3 sequence (DNA): TGTGCCAGCAGTCAACTTGGACGTAGCTCTGGAAACACCATATATTTT. Amino acids: CASSQLGRSSGNTIYF.

The gene calls are TRBV6-5 and TRBJ1-1; 8 bases match TRBD1. CDR1 is MNHEY, CDR2 SVGAGI, per germline. V lost 6 bases and J lost 5; bases outside the gene matches: 5. CDR3 length: 13 amino acids. Written as DNA, the CDR3 is TGTGCCAGCAGAACAGGGGGACGGACTGAAGCTTTCTTT. It specifies CASRTGGRTEAFF.

V gene TRBV28 combines with J gene TRBJ1-2, with 8 bases lining up with TRBD1. J gave up 3 bases and V 4 bases, and 1 base lay outside the gene matches. This CDR3 spans 13 amino acids. Looked up from germline, CDR1 is MDHEN and CDR2 is SYDVKM. CDR3 coding DNA: TGTGCCAGCAGTTACAGGGGGGACTATGGCTACACCTTC. This translates into CASSYRGDYGYTF.

The J gene is TRBJ2-1, the V gene TRBV23-1; 9 nucleotides align to TRBD2. TRBV23-1 is filed as an ORF, its function uncertain. The CDR3 is 20 residues long. J lost 3 bases, V lost 4 bases, and 19 bases had no gene match. CDR3 sequence: CASSLYDRIRGTSCYNEQFF. As DNA, the CDR3 is TGCGCCAGCAGTCTCTACGACCGGATTAGGGGGACTAGCTGCTACAATGAGCAGTTCTTC.

The V gene is TRBV18, the J gene TRBJ1-1, with 7 bases aligning to TRBD1. This CDR3 region has 16 residues. The ends lost 3 bases at V and 0 bases at J; junction bases unmatched: 7. Germline V CDR1 and CDR2: KGHSH, LQKENI. CDR3 protein: CASSPRQGNMNTEAFF. The CDR3 coding sequence is TGTGCCAGCTCACCGCGACAGGGTAACATGAACACTGAAGCTTTCTTT.

The table lists this clone with a count of one. The chain has TRBV18 and TRBJ1-4; 7 bases fit TRBD1. This CDR3 is built from 15 residues. Germline V gene sequence: CDR1 KGHSH, CDR2 LQKENI. Trimming cost V 3 bases and J 3 bases; bases outside gene matches: 4. CDR3 in amino acids: CASSPLQGANEKLFF. CDR3 nucleotides: TGTGCCAGCTCACCCCTGCAGGGGGCTAATGAAAAACTGTTTTTT.

This chain connects TRBV2 to TRBJ2-2, with a weak D call TRBD2 (6 bases). This CDR3 is built from 18 residues. The germline gives CDR1 SNHLY, CDR2 FYNNEI. V shed 3 bases and J shed 0 bases, with 17 bases lying between them. CDR3 sequence: CASSDGLSGAANTGELFF. CDR3 sequence (DNA): TGTGCCAGCAGTGACGGGCTTAGCGGAGCCGCGAACACCGGGGAGCTGTTTTTT.